Following are 6 T cell receptor beta chains from one sample sequenced in a study of T cells expressing NK-cell markers. Using the 5' RACE reads, TCRdb records one entry per CDR3 protein without DNA. This repertoire includes about 410,000 distinct CDR3 sequences. Sequenced sample: blood T cells: a sorted CD56 or NKG2C T cell subset, CD4+ or CD8+ T cells, or bulk PBMC T cells (not recorded which). These receptors all stem from a woman aged 45-65 years in good health.

The V and J genes are TRBV20-1 and TRBJ1-5. Germline CDR1 reads DFQATT; CDR2 reads SNEGSKA (reference sequence). This CDR3 spans 13 amino acids. The CDR3 here is CSASYSLDQPQHF.

The chain combines TRBV11-3 with TRBJ1-1; TCRdb reports TRBD1, a call that lacks DNA to check it against. The V gene's germline CDR1 is SGHNT and CDR2 YENEEA. The CDR3 covers 14 residues. The CDR3 sequence is CASSLGLGDTEAFF. The full variable domain, its missing parts supplied by reference TRBV11-3 and TRBJ1-1, is EAGVVQSPRYKIIEKKQPVAFWCNPISGHNTLYWYLQNLGQGPELLIRYENEEAVDDSQLPKDRFSAERLKGVDSTLKIQPAELGDSAVYLCASSLGLGDTEAFFGQGTRLTVV.

The genes are TRBV27 and TRBJ1-2; with no DNA, the TCRdb D assignment of TRBD1 cannot be verified. Germline V gene sequence: CDR1 MNHEY, CDR2 SMNVEV (reference sequence). This CDR3 comprises 13 residues. This CDR3 is CASRPGDWYGYTF.

CDR3 amino acids: CASSLGVSQNEQFF. This sequence joins TRBV12-3 or TRBV12-4 and TRBJ2-1. The CDR3 is made up of 14 amino acids.

J is TRBJ1-5 and V is TRBV6-1; TCRdb selects TRBD1, and the lack of DNA leaves this call unchecked. The CDR3 covers 15 residues. Germline V gene lookup returns CDR1 MNHNS and CDR2 SASEGT. The CDR3 sequence: CASSGAVGGNQPQHF.

The gene calls are TRBV12-3 or TRBV12-4 and TRBJ1-5. There are 14 residues in the CDR3. This CDR3 reads CASKRLHSNQPQHF.